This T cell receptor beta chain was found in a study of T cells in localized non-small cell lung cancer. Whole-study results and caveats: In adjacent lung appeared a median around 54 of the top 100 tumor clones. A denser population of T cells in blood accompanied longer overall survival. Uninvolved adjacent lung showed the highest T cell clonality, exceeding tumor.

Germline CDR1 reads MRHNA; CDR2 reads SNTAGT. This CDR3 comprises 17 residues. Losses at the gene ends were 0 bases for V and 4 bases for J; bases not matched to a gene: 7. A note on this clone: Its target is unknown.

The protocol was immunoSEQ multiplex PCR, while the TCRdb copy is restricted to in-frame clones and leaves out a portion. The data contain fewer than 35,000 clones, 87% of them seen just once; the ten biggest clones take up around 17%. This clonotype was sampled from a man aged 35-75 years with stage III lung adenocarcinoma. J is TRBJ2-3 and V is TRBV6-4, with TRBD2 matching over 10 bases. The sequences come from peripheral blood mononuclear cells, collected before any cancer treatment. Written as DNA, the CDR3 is TGTGCCAGCAGTGACTCTCCAGCGGGGGGGCCATCAGATACGCAGTATTTT. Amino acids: CASSDSPAGGPSDTQYF.